This passage covers 14 T cell receptor beta chains from one sample sequenced in a study of OX40 agonist ivuxolimab in advanced cancers. Sequencing used immunoSEQ multiplex PCR; TCRdb keeps in-frame clones, though not all of them. The sample shows fewer than 100,000 clones, 65% to 90% of them seen only once. The specimen was CD4+ or CD8+ T cells sorted from blood, collected in a trial of the OX40 agonist ivuxolimab. The source of these receptors is an adult with an advanced solid tumor such as melanoma, head and neck, liver or kidney cancer.

J is TRBJ2-3 and V is TRBV28; the match to TRBD1 covers 7 bases. CDR1 and CDR2 from the germline V gene are MDHEN and SYDVKM. CDR3 length equals 16 residues. The V segment lost 6 bases and the J segment 1 base; nucleotides outside the gene matches: 10. The CDR3 DNA sequence: TGTGCCAGCAGGATACAGGGGCCTCCTGGCACAGATACGCAGTATTTT. Its translation is CASRIQGPPGTDTQYF.

This chain joins TRBV5-1 and TRBJ2-3; D unclear. Germline values: CDR1 SGHRS, CDR2 YFSETQ. This CDR3 is 15 amino acids long. Trimming pared 7 bases from V and 1 base from J, leaving 16 bases between. The CDR3 sequence is CASRSPQAGTDTQYF. The CDR3, as DNA: TGCGCCAGCCGCAGCCCCCAAGCCGGCACAGATACGCAGTATTTT.

This chain joins TRBV5-4 and TRBJ1-1; D remains ambiguous. Germline CDR1 SGHNT, CDR2 YYREEE (reference sequence). The germline V and J ends were trimmed by 2 bases and 0 bases, with 8 bases remaining between them. The CDR3 has 14 amino acids. The CDR3 loop reads CASSLDTMNTEAFF. The CDR3 DNA reads as TGTGCCAGCAGCTTAGACACCATGAACACTGAAGCTTTCTTT.

CDR3 coding DNA: TGTGCCAGCAGTCCAGGTAATGAGCAGTTCTTC. This encodes CASSPGNEQFF. V gene TRBV6-6 combines with J gene TRBJ2-1; D is ambiguous. V was pared by 5 bases and J by 7 bases, with 6 bases between. The CDR3 is 11 amino acids. Germline V gives CDR1 MNHNY, CDR2 SVGAGI (reference sequence).

The chain recombines TRBV30 with TRBJ2-2; 9 nucleotides agree with TRBD1. The V gene's germline CDR1 is GTSNPN and CDR2 SVGIG (reference sequence). The CDR3 runs 14 residues. V dropped 5 bases and J dropped 7; count of bases not matched to a gene: 8. The CDR3 here is CAWLQGALGGELFF. As DNA, the CDR3 is TGTGCCTGGTTACAGGGGGCGTTGGGCGGGGAGCTGTTTTTT.

The chain joins TRBV2 to TRBJ2-5; D is unclear. There are 11 residues in the CDR3. Germline V gives CDR1 SNHLY, CDR2 FYNNEI. The ends were cut back, 5 bases at V and 1 base at J, with 2 bases in the middle. CDR3 nucleotides: TGTGCCAGCAGTCCCCAAGAGACCCAGTACTTC. It is translated as CASSPQETQYF. Together with reference TRBV2 and TRBJ2-5, the CDR3 gives the full variable domain: EPEVTQTPSHQVTQMGQEVILRCVPISNHLYFYWYRQILGQKVEFLVSFYNNEISEKSEIFDDQFSVERPDGSNFTLKIRSTKLEDSAMYFCASSPQETQYFGPGTRLLVL.

This clone was observed once. The rearrangement joins TRBV7-9 to TRBJ1-2, with D unresolved. The CDR3 extends over 13 amino acids. The V end was cut by 5 bases, the J end by 7 bases, with 14 bases between. Looked up from germline, CDR1 is SEHNR and CDR2 is FQNEAQ (reference sequence). CDR3 nucleotide sequence: TGTGCCAGCAGCCAGGACGGAGGAGGTGGCTACACCTTC. Its translation is CASSQDGGGGYTF.

The V gene is TRBV6-4, the J gene TRBJ2-1, with a weak D call TRBD1 (6 bases). The CDR3 sequence is 14 residues long. Per germline, CDR1 MRHNA and CDR2 SNTAGT. V lost 3 bases, J lost 7 bases, and 13 bases lay in between. CDR3 region: CASSEQGPSNEQFF. As DNA, the CDR3 is TGTGCCAGCAGTGAACAGGGACCTTCGAATGAGCAGTTCTTC.

This chain connects TRBV5-4 to TRBJ1-6, with TRBD1 as a possible D gene (5 bases). Looked up from germline, CDR1 is SGHNT and CDR2 is YYREEE (reference sequence). The CDR3 totals 16 residues. V was trimmed by 3 bases and J by 6 bases, leaving 16 bases between them. The CDR3, as DNA: TGTGCCAGCAGCTCGAGCTGGGGGACGGTTAATTCACCCCTCCACTTT. This encodes CASSSSWGTVNSPLHF.

This clone was detected a few times. J is TRBJ1-6 and V is TRBV5-4; D possibly corresponds to TRBD1 (5 bases). Germline CDR1 reads SGHNT; CDR2 reads YYREEE (reference sequence). The CDR3 runs 15 residues. Trimming shortened V by 4 bases and J by 8 bases, and 16 bases separated the two germline ends. CDR3: CASSPATVTDSPLHF. The CDR3 bases are TGTGCCAGCAGCCCGGCGACAGTGACGGATTCACCCCTCCACTTT. Supplemented by reference TRBV5-4 and TRBJ1-6, the full variable domain reads ETGVTQSPTHLIKTRGQQVTLRCSSQSGHNTVSWYQQALGQGPQFIFQYYREEENGRGNFPPRFSGLQFPNYSSELNVNALELDDSALYLCASSPATVTDSPLHFGNGTRLTVT.

This clone occurred a few times. The chain employs TRBV5-6 and TRBJ2-7; unclear D gene. V gave up 2 bases and J gave up 1 base, with 10 bases separating them. The germline CDR1 and CDR2 sequences are SGHDT and YYEEEE. This CDR3 contains 14 residues. CDR3 residues: CASSFQGRSYEQYF. The CDR3 coding sequence is TGTGCCAGCAGCTTCCAAGGGCGGTCCTACGAGCAGTACTTC.

CDR3 loop: CASSPRVRGPFEQYF. The CDR3 DNA sequence: TGTGCCAGCAGCCCTAGGGTACGGGGTCCATTCGAGCAGTACTTC. The chain links TRBV7-9 to TRBJ2-7; weak D call: TRBD2 (5 bases). This CDR3 is built from 15 residues. The germline CDR1 and CDR2 sequences are SEHNR and FQNEAQ (reference sequence). V gave up 5 bases and J gave up 6 bases, with 20 bases separating them.

V is TRBV2 and J is TRBJ2-1, with a tentative D call TRBD2 (7 bases). CDR1 is SNHLY, CDR2 FYNNEI, per germline. The CDR3 sequence is 14 residues long. V lost 3 bases to trimming and J lost 8 bases, with 14 bases between them. CDR3 bases: TGTGCCAGCAGTGAGTGGGGGGGCGGGTATGAGCAGTTCTTC. Protein product: CASSEWGGGYEQFF. Filled out from reference TRBV2 and TRBJ2-1, the complete variable domain reads EPEVTQTPSHQVTQMGQEVILRCVPISNHLYFYWYRQILGQKVEFLVSFYNNEISEKSEIFDDQFSVERPDGSNFTLKIRSTKLEDSAMYFCASSEWGGGYEQFFGPGTRLTVL.

J is TRBJ1-2 and V is TRBV4-3; D might be TRBD1 (5 bases). V lost 0 bases to trimming and J lost 8 bases, with 13 bases between them. Germline CDR1 reads LGHNA; CDR2 reads YSLEER. The CDR3 spans 14 residues. The CDR3 nucleotides are TGCGCCAGCAGCCAAGATTGGGGCCATCGGGGCTACACCTTC. Protein sequence: CASSQDWGHRGYTF.